These T cell receptor beta chains were read from a single sample in a study of T cell changes during pregnancy in multiple sclerosis. Assay: immunoSEQ multiplex PCR; the TCRdb copy retains only in-frame clones and omits some. The table lists 40,000 or so clones, 91% of them singletons. Sequences were derived from CD8+ T cells from peripheral blood mononuclear cells, sampled in the second trimester of pregnancy. The receptors were sampled from a female donor with multiple sclerosis, enrolled in a pregnancy study. CDR3s leave out the opening cysteine and the closing phenylalanine or tryptophan. D genes are given only for firm matches. Only part of the rows carry a size: once, few, many, or a class if the clone is expanded.

TRBJ2-7,TRBV19,TRBD1,-,ASSQLGQGFRYEQY
TRBJ2-7,TRBV12-5,-,once,ASGFTYEQY
TRBJ2-1,TRBV27,-,-,ASREGSSYNEQF
TRBJ2-7,TRBV2,TRBD2,-,ASTSGLAGLVEQY
TRBJ2-7,TRBV7-8,-,-,ASSLVGASYEQY
TRBJ1-4,TRBV19,TRBD1,-,ASSTTGGDATNEKLF
TRBJ2-3,TRBV7-6,-,-,ASSLGQGVDTQY
TRBJ1-4,TRBV28,TRBD1,once,ASSSLGTGHEKLF
TRBJ2-7,TRBV20-1,-,-,SASSPYEQY
TRBJ2-7,TRBV6-1,TRBD2,-,ASSEDRPSGTPYEQY
TRBJ1-1,TRBV11-2,-,-,ASGGSPNTEAF
TRBJ2-1,TRBV7-9,TRBD1,-,ASSFATGVMDEQF
TRBJ2-3,TRBV2,TRBD1,-,ASVDQVGDSSTDTQY
TRBJ2-1,TRBV7-6,TRBD1,-,ASSPTGALSSYNEQF
TRBJ2-1,TRBV2,TRBD2,-,ASRGTNHNEQF
TRBJ1-2,TRBV6-5,-,-,ASSDQGGGNGYT
TRBJ2-5,TRBV6-5,TRBD1,-,ASSSGTGGGETQY
TRBJ2-4,TRBV6-1,TRBD1,-,ASSEWSGESASGGNQY
TRBJ2-7,TRBV4-3,TRBD1,-,ASSQGDRGYEQY
TRBJ1-2,TRBV6-5,-,-,ASSYSQDWPYGYT
TRBJ2-3,TRBV15,TRBD2,-,ATHTLAGRTDTQY
TRBJ1-2,TRBV4-3,TRBD1,-,ASSQDFEGGRGYT
TRBJ2-1,TRBV7-9,-,-,ASSLGQEQF
TRBJ1-1,TRBV5-4,TRBD1,once,ASSSPGRQGANTEAF
TRBJ1-5,TRBV6-1,-,-,ASSEGTENQPQH
TRBJ2-2,TRBV5-1,TRBD2,-,ASSSSGSRYTGELF
TRBJ2-7,TRBV4-1,TRBD1,-,ASSQDDREHYEQY
TRBJ2-5,TRBV6-4,-,-,ASSAGTQETQY
TRBJ1-1,TRBV4-1,-,-,ASSLYREEYTEAF
TRBJ2-7,TRBV6-5,TRBD1,-,ASSETGAYEQY
TRBJ1-5,TRBV6-1,TRBD1,-,ASSDGGQRNQPQH
TRBJ1-5,TRBV27,-,medium-sized,ASSLRGYRVGGQPQH
TRBJ2-1,TRBV5-4,TRBD1,-,ASSFGGTGGIDEQF